This T cell receptor beta chain was identified in a study of blood T cell repertoires in COVID-19. Study-level information: Samples came from the United States, Italy and Spain, spanning acute and convalescent COVID-19. Sources were T cells, B-cell-depleted T cells, or PBMCs; the material itself was cDNA or gDNA.

How the authors handled the data: Reference gene primer amplification gave estimated nucleated cell counts. Clones were sequenced by immunoSEQ multiplex PCR, and TCRdb holds only the in-frame ones, with some missing. V and J calls and clone size are those listed in that table; D and trimming were worked out from the DNA. The table has approximately 52,000 clones, about 86% seen once. This CDR3 is built from 13 residues. CDR1 is MNHEY, CDR2 SVGAGI, per germline. V lost 7 bases, J lost 0 bases, and 10 bases lay in between. The sample consisted of peripheral blood. The receptor was derived from a man aged 60 to 75 with acute or convalescent COVID-19. V gene TRBV6-5 combines with J gene TRBJ2-7, with D possibly TRBD2 on 6 matching bases. As DNA, the CDR3 is TGTGCCAGCATCGGGACTTCCTCCTACGAGCAGTACTTC. It encodes CASIGTSSYEQYF.